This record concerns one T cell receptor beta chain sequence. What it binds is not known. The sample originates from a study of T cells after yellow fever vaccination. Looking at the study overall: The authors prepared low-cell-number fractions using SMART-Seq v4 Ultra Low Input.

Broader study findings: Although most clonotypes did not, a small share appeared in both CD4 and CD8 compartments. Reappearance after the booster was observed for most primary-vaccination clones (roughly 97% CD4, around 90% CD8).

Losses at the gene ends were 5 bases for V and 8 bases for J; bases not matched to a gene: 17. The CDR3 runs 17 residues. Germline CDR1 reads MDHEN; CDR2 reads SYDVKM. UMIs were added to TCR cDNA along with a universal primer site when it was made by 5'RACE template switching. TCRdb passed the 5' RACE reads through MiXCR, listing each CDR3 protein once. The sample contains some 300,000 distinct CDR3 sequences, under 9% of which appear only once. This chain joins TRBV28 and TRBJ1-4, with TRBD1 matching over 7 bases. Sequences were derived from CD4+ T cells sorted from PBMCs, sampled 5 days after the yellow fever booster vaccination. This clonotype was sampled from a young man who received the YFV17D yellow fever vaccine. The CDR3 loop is CASSPYLRDRVKEKLFF. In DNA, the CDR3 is TGTGCCAGCAGTCCCTACCTCCGAGACAGGGTTAAAGAAAAACTGTTTTTT.